This entry describes one T cell receptor (beta chain). Ten or more counts support this clonotype. Its antigen is unknown. The record has no base qualities; no much larger clone is one base away. The data are from a study of breast tumors, draining lymph nodes, adjacent tissues (dated by TCRdb to about 2016). The study in broad terms: The study compared TCR beta repertoires across tumor, adjacent nontumor tissue and axillary lymph nodes from breast cancer patients. In human breast cancer, the study set out to evaluate how tumor, surrounding tissue and draining lymph node repertoires relate to one another and whether T cells may move between these sites. Here is what the overall study found, with its caveats: Tumors showed preferential V and J gene usage, and their T-cell repertoire diversity fell below that of lymph nodes yet above that of nontumor tissue. Tumor and nontumor tissue repertoires were significantly more similar in luminal-like than in basal-like breast cancer. The conclusion that tumor T cells originate in lymph nodes was presented as consistent with a hypothesis rather than as directly demonstrated. The data were considered consistent with the idea that most tumor T cells come from the lymph node and then expand in tumor tissue.

The axillary draining lymph nodes of breast cancer patients were the source of the lymph node samples. The CDR3 runs 16 amino acids, cysteine and phenylalanine included. Only the CDR3 part of the read is kept: 48 bases, read in frame from the first base. The germline V gene provides CDR1 SNHLY and CDR2 FYNNEI. V is pared back by 3 bases and J by 0 bases, with 9 bases lying between the germline termini. TCRdb lists the instrument as Illumina HiSeq 2000. Multiplex PCR amplification was used to build the TCR beta chain libraries. The amplified TCR beta chain products were analyzed by high-throughput sequencing. The public reads were quality trimmed at Q25 with fastp and then assembled into clones with MiXCR by TCRdb, keeping productive beta chains. Rows with a matching CDR3 protein are joined into one entry that keeps the most common DNA and genes. For this sample there are 200,000 to 300,000 distinct CDR3 sequences; more than 30% appear just once. The top ten constitute approximately 1% of the sample.

The sequenced sample was axillary lymph node tissue. The V and J segments used are TRBV2 and TRBJ1-6, with the D segment identity uncertain. The receptor was derived from a female donor with breast cancer. Some clones in this sample may be carry-over from other donors' samples. The base sequence is TGTGCCAGCAGTGATGGGCGGAGCTCCTATAATTCACCCCTCCACTTT. This yields the protein CASSDGRSSYNSPLHF.